Below, 7 T cell receptor beta chains from the same sample are listed, as sequenced in a study of graft-versus-host responses after intestinal transplantation (dated by TCRdb to 2020 to 2022). Libraries came from the immunoSEQ multiplex PCR assay. TCRdb re-hosts the immuneACCESS table, in-frame sequences only. Its copies lack some clones; in the studies checked, an unresolved V gene accounts for under half of them, and the cause for the rest is not known. The sample table records 90,000 to 120,000 clones; 80% to 90% of these occur just once. Around 0.7% of the sample is held by the ten biggest clonotypes. Their antigens remain unidentified. The time point label here, explained by the study, means: cells obtained before transplantation from donor or recipient. Sequenced here: unstimulated CD4+ T cells sorted from spleen or lymph node cells, sampled before transplant. These receptors were taken from a human donor who was the organ donor for an intestinal transplant.

Note on this clone: The junction does not match germline at one end; this may be a read error. This chain connects TRBV18 to TRBJ1-2, with D possibly being TRBD1 (6 bases). The V gene's germline CDR1 is KGHSH and CDR2 LQKENI. The CDR3 is made up of 13 amino acids. CDR3 protein: CASSPPGAYRYTF. The CDR3 nucleotides are TGTGCCAGCTCACCACCGGGGGCCTATCGCTACACCTTC.

This chain joins TRBV6-1 and TRBJ2-7; 9 bases match TRBD2. V lost 5 bases, J lost 5 bases, and 7 bases stayed unmatched. Germline V gives CDR1 MNHNS, CDR2 SASEGT. CDR3 length equals 14 residues. The CDR3 DNA is TGTGCCAGCAGTTGGGCGGGAGGGCCCAACGAGCAGTACTTC. This encodes CASSWAGGPNEQYF.

This clone was counted a few times. The chain couples TRBV5-6 to TRBJ2-5; D unclear. Germline-derived CDR1 and CDR2 are SGHDT and YYEEEE. Trimming cost V 5 bases and J 4 bases, with 6 bases left between them. The CDR3 has 11 amino acids. The CDR3 loop reads CASSQGETQYF. CDR3 coding DNA: TGTGCCAGCAGTCAAGGAGAGACCCAGTACTTC.

This clone was observed once. The chain combines TRBV9 with TRBJ1-2; D possibly corresponds to TRBD1 (6 bases). Trimming left V 6 bases short and J 4 bases short, with 22 bases between. Germline V gene lookup returns CDR1 SGDLS and CDR2 YYNGEE. This CDR3 contains 16 residues. CDR3 amino acids: CASTQTGTPQPYGYTF. CDR3 coding DNA: TGTGCCAGCACCCAAACCGGGACACCCCAACCCTATGGCTACACCTTC.

The CDR3 protein is CASSYEPSGTFIDTQYF. The CDR3 nucleotides read TGCGCCAGCAGCTACGAACCTAGCGGGACTTTTATAGATACGCAGTATTTT. The chain joins TRBV5-1 to TRBJ2-3; TRBD2 agrees at 9 bases. The junction had 13 bases not matched to a gene; V was cut back by 3 bases and J by 5 bases. CDR1 and CDR2 from the germline V gene are SGHRS and YFSETQ. The CDR3 runs to 17 residues.

CDR3 protein: CASSIGDLRETQYF. The CDR3, as DNA: TGTGCCAGCAGCATAGGGGACTTGAGGGAGACCCAGTACTTC. V usage is TRBV7-8 and J usage is TRBJ2-5; tentatively, D is TRBD2 (6 bases). The V and J ends lost 5 bases and 5 bases respectively, with 15 bases between them. The germline gives CDR1 SGHVS, CDR2 FQNEAQ. The CDR3 is 14 residues long.

This clone was seen more than once but under ten times. The genes are TRBV5-4 and TRBJ2-3; 7 nucleotides align to TRBD1. Trimming cost V 4 bases and J 5 bases; bases outside gene matches: 1. Germline V CDR1 and CDR2: SGHNT, YYREEE (reference sequence). The CDR3 is 12 amino acids. The CDR3 bases are TGTGCCAGCAGCCGACAGGGAGATACGCAGTATTTT. Translating gives CASSRQGDTQYF.